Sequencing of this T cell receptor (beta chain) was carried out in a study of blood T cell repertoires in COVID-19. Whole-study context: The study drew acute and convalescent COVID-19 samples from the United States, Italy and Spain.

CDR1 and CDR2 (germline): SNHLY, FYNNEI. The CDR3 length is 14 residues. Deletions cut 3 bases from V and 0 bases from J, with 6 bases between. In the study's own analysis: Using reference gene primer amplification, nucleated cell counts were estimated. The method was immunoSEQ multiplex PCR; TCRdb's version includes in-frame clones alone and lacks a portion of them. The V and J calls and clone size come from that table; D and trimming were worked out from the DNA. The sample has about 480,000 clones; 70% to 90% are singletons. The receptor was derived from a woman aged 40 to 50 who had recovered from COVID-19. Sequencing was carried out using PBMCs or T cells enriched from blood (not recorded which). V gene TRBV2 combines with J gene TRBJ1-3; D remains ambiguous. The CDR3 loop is CASSDINSGNTIYF. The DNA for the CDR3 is TGTGCCAGCAGTGATATAAACTCTGGAAACACCATATATTTT. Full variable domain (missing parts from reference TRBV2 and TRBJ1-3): EPEVTQTPSHQVTQMGQEVILRCVPISNHLYFYWYRQILGQKVEFLVSFYNNEISEKSEIFDDQFSVERPDGSNFTLKIRSTKLEDSAMYFCASSDINSGNTIYFGEGSWLTVV.